Listed below are T cell receptor beta chains from one sample, sequenced in a study of cytomegalovirus exposure and HLA in healthy donors. Clones were read by immunoSEQ multiplex PCR, and TCRdb kept only the in-frame ones, dropping some. The top ten hold more than 15% of the sample, which has about 40,000 clones, 66% seen once. Input material: PBMCs. These receptors were taken from a man over 45 in good health and CMV-seropositive. Each CDR3 is given with its conserved first and last residue. The D gene is left open where the match is weak. Clone size, where shown, is once, few, many, or a class for clones that have expanded.

J gene: TRBJ1-5; V gene: TRBV5-4; clone size: NA; D gene: NA; CDR3 protein: CASSLGGVQPQHF; CDR3 DNA: TGTGCCAGCAGCCTTGGCGGGGTCCAGCCCCAGCATTTT
J gene: TRBJ2-7; V gene: TRBV6-1; clone size: NA; D gene: TRBD1; CDR3 protein: CASSGDRVGTYEQYF; CDR3 DNA: TGTGCCAGCAGTGGGGACAGAGTAGGCACCTACGAGCAGTACTTC
J gene: TRBJ1-1; V gene: TRBV6-5; clone size: NA; D gene: NA; CDR3 protein: CASSYGGKVTEAFF; CDR3 DNA: TGTGCCAGCAGTTACGGAGGTAAGGTCACTGAAGCTTTCTTT
J gene: TRBJ2-7; V gene: TRBV2; clone size: once; D gene: TRBD1; CDR3 protein: CASSGDSPLGEQYF; CDR3 DNA: TGTGCCAGCAGTGGGGACAGCCCGTTAGGGGAGCAGTACTTC
J gene: TRBJ1-2; V gene: TRBV4-3; clone size: few; D gene: NA; CDR3 protein: CASSPGGGGVYGYTF; CDR3 DNA: TGCGCCAGCAGCCCCGGGGGGGGCGGAGTCTATGGCTACACCTTC
J gene: TRBJ2-1; V gene: TRBV9; clone size: NA; D gene: TRBD1; CDR3 protein: CASSVDPDRGNEQLF; CDR3 DNA: TGTGCCAGCAGCGTAGATCCAGACAGGGGGAATGAGCAGCTCTTC
J gene: TRBJ1-1; V gene: TRBV7-8; clone size: few; D gene: TRBD1; CDR3 protein: CASSLQQGFTEAFF; CDR3 DNA: TGTGCCAGCAGCCTCCAACAGGGGTTTACTGAAGCTTTCTTT
J gene: TRBJ1-2; V gene: TRBV5-6; clone size: NA; D gene: NA; CDR3 protein: CASSTNRANYGYTF; CDR3 DNA: TGTGCCAGCAGCACCAACAGGGCTAACTATGGCTACACCTTC
J gene: TRBJ1-2; V gene: TRBV9; clone size: few; D gene: NA; CDR3 protein: CASSVASALHYGYTF; CDR3 DNA: TGTGCCAGCAGCGTAGCATCCGCACTCCACTATGGCTACACCTTC
J gene: TRBJ1-2; V gene: TRBV4-2; clone size: NA; D gene: TRBD1; CDR3 protein: CASRPTEGGSYGYTF; CDR3 DNA: TGTGCCAGCAGGCCAACGGAAGGGGGCAGCTATGGCTACACCTTC
J gene: TRBJ2-3; V gene: TRBV6-5; clone size: NA; D gene: NA; CDR3 protein: CASSLRQALDTQYF; CDR3 DNA: TGTGCCAGCAGTCTCCGACAGGCCTTAGATACGCAGTATTTT
J gene: TRBJ2-7; V gene: TRBV5-1; clone size: once; D gene: TRBD2; CDR3 protein: CASSLTLAGGQYF; CDR3 DNA: TGCGCCAGCAGCTTGACGCTAGCGGGGGGGCAGTACTTC
J gene: TRBJ2-5; V gene: TRBV4-1; clone size: NA; D gene: TRBD1; CDR3 protein: CASSQGQGKSQETQYF; CDR3 DNA: TGCGCCAGCAGCCAAGGACAGGGCAAATCCCAAGAGACCCAGTACTTC
J gene: TRBJ2-2; V gene: TRBV5-1; clone size: NA; D gene: NA; CDR3 protein: CASSWTLVAGELFF; CDR3 DNA: TGCGCCAGCAGCTGGACATTGGTGGCCGGGGAGCTGTTTTTT
J gene: TRBJ1-1; V gene: TRBV28; clone size: NA; D gene: TRBD1; CDR3 protein: CASSLSRDRGEAFF; CDR3 DNA: TGTGCCAGCAGTTTGTCCCGGGACAGGGGTGAAGCTTTCTTT
J gene: TRBJ2-1; V gene: TRBV11-2; clone size: NA; D gene: NA; CDR3 protein: CASSRSGTSNNEQFF; CDR3 DNA: TGTGCCAGCAGCCGCTCCGGGACTTCCAACAATGAGCAGTTCTTC
J gene: TRBJ2-5; V gene: TRBV29-1; clone size: NA; D gene: TRBD2; CDR3 protein: CSVEGPSGPGETQYF; CDR3 DNA: TGCAGCGTTGAAGGGCCTAGCGGGCCGGGGGAGACCCAGTACTTC